Sequencing of this T cell receptor beta chain was carried out in a study of Graves' ophthalmopathy and Graves' hyperthyroidism. Across the study: Stable hyperthyroidism denotes an absence of ophthalmopathy throughout 18 months of follow-up. Broader study findings: Discrimination between ophthalmopathy and stable hyperthyroidism by a 13-signature model showed roughly 88% sensitivity and 70% to 82% specificity.

Hyperthyroidism patients were newly diagnosed, ill under 2 months, and aged 18 to 65 years. Ineligible for inclusion were patients with other autoimmune diseases, uncontrolled infections, pregnancy or lactation. The TCR beta CDR3 regions underwent amplification from RNA transcripts. The workflow started with a first-round RT-PCR run with HTBI primers and then moved on to a second-round multiplex PCR. TCRdb reprocessed the multiplex PCR reads with MiXCR, giving one entry per CDR3 protein. The data hold 1 million to 1.3 million distinct CDR3 sequences, with about two fifths observed a single time. Trimming took 6 bases from V and 13 from J, leaving 15 bases between them. The CDR3 runs to 11 residues. This clonotype was counted at least ten times. Its antigen is as yet unknown.

This clonotype originated in an adult man with Graves' hyperthyroidism. Sequenced input: peripheral blood or thyroid tissue (not recorded which). This rearrangement joins TRBV12-3 or TRBV12-4 to TRBJ1-1; TRBD1 might be the D (5 bases). The CDR3 region has the DNA TGTGCCAGCAGAGTGGGCAGGGTTCATTTCTTT. It codes for CASRVGRVHFF.